These T cell receptor beta chains were read from a single sample in a study of OX40 agonist ivuxolimab in advanced cancers. Sequencing was performed with immunoSEQ multiplex PCR; in TCRdb, only in-frame clones are kept and a portion is missing. This sample carries tens of thousands of clones, 88% of them seen once, and the ten largest clones take roughly a third. The starting material was CD4+ or CD8+ T cells sorted from blood, obtained in a trial of the OX40 agonist ivuxolimab. The receptors come from an adult with an advanced solid tumor such as melanoma, head and neck, liver or kidney cancer. CDR3s include the opening cysteine and the closing phenylalanine or tryptophan. A D gene is named only where the DNA matches it firmly. Rows give clone size only sometimes, using once, few, many, or a class for an expanded clone.

d_gene	abundance	j_gene	v_gene	CDR3aa	CDR3nt
-	-	TRBJ2-1	TRBV7-6	CASSLGAGWGNEQFF	TGTGCCAGCAGCTTAGGGGCGGGATGGGGTAATGAGCAGTTCTTC
-	-	TRBJ1-1	TRBV2	CASSEALLRSFVGTEAFF	TGTGCCAGCAGTGAAGCGCTCCTTCGGTCGTTTGTTGGCACTGAAGCTTTCTTT
-	-	TRBJ2-3	TRBV5-1	CASTVLPSGTDTQYF	TGCGCCAGCACCGTTCTCCCGTCGGGCACAGATACGCAGTATTTT
-	-	TRBJ2-1	TRBV28	CASSLPPTLGEQFF	TGTGCCAGCAGTTTACCCCCAACTTTAGGTGAGCAGTTCTTC
-	-	TRBJ1-6	TRBV30	CAWAPTGGFLHF	TGTGCCTGGGCGCCAACGGGGGGGTTCCTCCACTTT
-	-	TRBJ2-1	TRBV27	CASSLRGQAVEQFF	TGTGCCAGCAGTTTAAGGGGTCAGGCTGTTGAGCAGTTCTTC
TRBD1	-	TRBJ2-7	TRBV7-9	CASSPGQGATYEQYF	TGTGCCAGCAGCCCCGGACAGGGGGCCACCTACGAGCAGTACTTC
-	-	TRBJ2-1	TRBV7-2	CASSPREGSSSYNEQFF	TGTGCCAGCAGCCCCCGAGAGGGATCTTCCTCCTACAATGAGCAGTTCTTC
-	-	TRBJ1-1	TRBV7-2	CASSLDLLGTEAFF	TGTGCCAGCAGCCTTGACTTGTTGGGCACTGAAGCTTTCTTT
-	-	TRBJ1-1	TRBV11-2	CASSSYSYLNTEAFF	TGTGCCAGCAGCTCTTACAGCTACTTGAACACTGAAGCTTTCTTT
-	-	TRBJ1-2	TRBV29-1	CSVVMDYGYTF	TGCAGCGTTGTCATGGACTATGGCTACACCTTC
-	-	TRBJ2-5	TRBV6-5	CASSYGPQGQETQYF	TGTGCCAGCAGTTACGGCCCGCAGGGCCAAGAGACCCAGTACTTC
-	-	TRBJ2-1	TRBV28	CASSFGGGSYNEQFF	TGTGCCAGCAGTTTCGGAGGAGGCTCCTACAATGAGCAGTTCTTC
TRBD1	-	TRBJ2-1	TRBV7-9	CASSSRQGFVDEQFF	TGTGCCAGCAGCTCGCGACAGGGGTTTGTCGATGAGCAGTTCTTC
-	-	TRBJ1-1	TRBV29-1	CSVVGSDTEAFF	TGCAGCGTTGTTGGTTCGGACACTGAAGCTTTCTTT
TRBD2	-	TRBJ2-1	TRBV7-6	CASSLVRLAGGPSYNEQFF	TGTGCCAGCAGCTTAGTGAGGCTAGCGGGAGGACCCTCCTACAATGAGCAGTTCTTC
-	-	TRBJ2-1	TRBV7-8	CASSAGFPDNEQFF	TGTGCCAGCAGTGCAGGCTTCCCCGACAATGAGCAGTTCTTC
TRBD2	-	TRBJ2-7	TRBV2	CASSDSLWASGIGEQYF	TGTGCCAGCAGTGATAGTCTCTGGGCTAGCGGGATAGGCGAGCAGTACTTC
TRBD2	-	TRBJ2-3	TRBV5-8	CASSLVPAGVLDTQYF	TGTGCCAGCAGCTTGGTTCCAGCGGGAGTTTTAGATACGCAGTATTTT
-	-	TRBJ2-1	TRBV25-1	CATGVQSSYNEQFF	TGTGCCACAGGGGTCCAGAGCTCCTACAATGAGCAGTTCTTC
TRBD2	-	TRBJ2-1	TRBV10-1	CASSDGTSGRNEQFF	TGCGCCAGCAGTGACGGGACTAGCGGAAGAAATGAGCAGTTCTTC
-	-	TRBJ2-1	TRBV4-1	CASSHPQSSGTPRSYNEQFF	TGCGCCAGCAGCCACCCTCAAAGCTCGGGGACACCGCGGTCCTACAATGAGCAGTTCTTC
-	-	TRBJ2-7	TRBV27	CASSLRLTGYEQYF	TGTGCCAGCAGTTTACGCCTTACGGGATACGAGCAGTACTTC
-	-	TRBJ2-7	TRBV20-1	CSGMTLSEQYF	TGCAGTGGGATGACTCTTTCCGAGCAGTACTTC
-	-	TRBJ1-2	TRBV7-9	CASSSTNYRDENYGYTF	TGTGCCAGCAGCTCGACCAATTACAGGGATGAGAACTATGGCTACACCTTC
TRBD1	-	TRBJ2-1	TRBV27	CASSLVDRASEQFF	TGTGCCAGCAGTTTAGTGGACAGGGCGTCGGAGCAGTTCTTC
-	once	TRBJ2-1	TRBV7-1	CASSLGTGSSYNEQFF	TGTGCCAGCAGCTTAGGGACCGGGAGCTCCTACAATGAGCAGTTCTTC
-	-	TRBJ2-3	TRBV13	CASSLLSDTQYF	TGTGCCAGCAGCTTATTATCCGATACGCAGTATTTT
-	-	TRBJ1-1	TRBV12-5	CASGLTPTVNTEAFF	TGTGCTAGTGGTTTAACCCCGACAGTAAACACTGAAGCTTTCTTT
-	-	TRBJ2-7	TRBV6-5	CASIGGSSYEQYF	TGTGCCAGCATCGGGGGTAGCTCCTACGAGCAGTACTTC
TRBD1	-	TRBJ2-1	TRBV13	CASRLIGQDSNEQFF	TGTGCCAGCAGACTTATTGGACAGGATAGCAATGAGCAGTTCTTC
TRBD1	-	TRBJ2-1	TRBV27	CASKRQGYNEQFF	TGTGCCAGCAAGAGACAGGGATACAATGAGCAGTTCTTC
-	-	TRBJ2-7	TRBV28	CASSSIVYEQYF	TGTGCCAGCAGTTCTATTGTCTACGAGCAGTACTTC
-	-	TRBJ2-1	TRBV5-6	CASCISGYNEQFF	TGTGCCAGCTGTATCTCCGGTTACAATGAGCAGTTCTTC
-	-	TRBJ1-3	TRBV30	CAWSVIGQEGSGNTIYF	TGTGCCTGGAGTGTTATAGGACAAGAAGGCTCTGGAAACACCATATATTTT
-	-	TRBJ1-4	TRBV25-1	CASSSVVRVDEKLFF	TGTGCCAGCAGTTCCGTGGTCAGGGTTGATGAAAAACTGTTTTTT
TRBD1	-	TRBJ1-2	TRBV7-9	CASSLDRGGNGYTF	TGTGCCAGCAGCTTAGACAGGGGGGGAAATGGCTACACCTTC
TRBD1	-	TRBJ2-3	TRBV5-1	CASSFSTGATDTQYF	TGCGCCAGCAGTTTCTCGACAGGGGCCACAGATACGCAGTATTTT
-	-	TRBJ2-3	TRBV5-4	CASSIRDFRGTSTQYF	TGTGCCAGCAGCATCCGGGACTTTAGGGGAACGAGTACGCAGTATTTT
TRBD2	-	TRBJ2-1	TRBV7-9	CASSSPSGTYNEQFF	TGTGCCAGCAGCTCTCCTAGCGGGACTTACAATGAGCAGTTCTTC
TRBD2	-	TRBJ2-5	TRBV4-3	CASSLGEGPIAETQYF	TGCGCCAGCAGCCTAGGGGAGGGACCTATAGCAGAGACCCAGTACTTC
-	-	TRBJ1-1	TRBV9	CASSVGSQGSTAEAFF	TGTGCCAGCAGCGTAGGGTCTCAAGGGAGTACCGCTGAAGCTTTCTTT
-	-	TRBJ2-1	TRBV5-5	CASSLFSGGPYNEQFF	TGTGCCAGCAGCTTATTTAGCGGAGGGCCTTACAATGAGCAGTTCTTC
-	-	TRBJ2-1	TRBV30	CAWTLLRASYNEQFF	TGTGCCTGGACCCTCTTGAGGGCCTCCTACAATGAGCAGTTCTTC
-	-	TRBJ2-7	TRBV28	CASTHSWGDHEQYF	TGTGCCAGCACCCACAGTTGGGGGGACCACGAGCAGTACTTC
-	-	TRBJ2-6	TRBV15	CATTTREPGPSNSGANVLTF	TGTGCCACCACCACTCGCGAACCGGGACCAAGTAACTCTGGGGCCAACGTCCTGACTTTC
-	-	TRBJ1-6	TRBV7-8	CASSLDGGGSIYNSPLHF	TGTGCCAGCAGCTTAGATGGCGGGGGGTCCATCTATAATTCACCCCTCCACTTT
-	once	TRBJ2-1	TRBV9	CASSSPRGSFYEQFF	TGTGCCAGCAGTTCTCCCCGGGGAAGTTTCTATGAGCAGTTCTTC
TRBD2	-	TRBJ2-3	TRBV7-9	CASSPQQILAGGLDTQYF	TGTGCCAGCAGCCCACAGCAGATCCTAGCGGGAGGGTTAGATACGCAGTATTTT
-	-	TRBJ2-4	TRBV25-1	CASRGGADIQYF	TGTGCCAGCAGGGGTGGGGCGGACATTCAGTACTTC
TRBD1	-	TRBJ1-1	TRBV5-6	CASSWGGQGNTEAFF	TGTGCCAGCAGCTGGGGGGGACAGGGGAACACTGAAGCTTTCTTT
-	-	TRBJ2-6	TRBV7-9	CASSLAEWQGLSGANVLTF	TGTGCCAGCAGCTTAGCTGAGTGGCAGGGCCTTTCCGGGGCCAACGTCCTGACTTTC
TRBD1	-	TRBJ1-2	TRBV6-5	CASSYSQTGAHYGYTF	TGTGCCAGCAGTTACTCGCAGACAGGGGCACACTATGGCTACACCTTC